This record looks at one T cell receptor beta chain sequence and its context. Its antigen has not been determined. No quality values exist for individual bases; no much larger clone is one base distant. The sample originates from a study of control samples from healthy donors and cancer patients (dated by TCRdb to 2018 to 2020). To prepare the library, the immunoSEQ multiplex PCR assay was applied. Here the immuneACCESS table is served through TCRdb, limited to in-frame sequences with V and J called. Missing clones are a known gap in these copies; in checked studies unresolved V genes cover under half, and the rest lacks a known reason. The sample includes some 40,000 clones, with about 94% observed a single time. The ten biggest clones cover roughly a quarter of the sample. V and J are truncated by 8 bases and 3 bases respectively, leaving an intervening sequence of 26 bases. CDR1 is given as SGHNT and CDR2 as YENEEA, both from the germline V gene. The CDR3 goes from the cysteine to the phenylalanine over 18 residues. Just the 54-base CDR3 DNA is kept, in frame starting at base 1.

Source material: blood. Rearrangement joined TRBV11-3 to TRBJ2-1; possibly the D gene is TRBD2, per 5 matching bases. The clonotype originates from a man aged 60 to 69 in good health. The CDR3 reads as follows: CASGLATLAISHYNEQFF. The sequence in DNA is TGTGCCAGCGGATTAGCCACCCTAGCCATATCCCACTACAATGAGCAGTTCTTC. The full variable domain, with segments outside the CDR3 supplied by the reference TRBV11-3 and TRBJ2-1 proteins, appears as EAGVVQSPRYKIIEKKQPVAFWCNPISGHNTLYWYLQNLGQGPELLIRYENEEAVDDSQLPKDRFSAERLKGVDSTLKIQPAELGDSAVYLCASGLATLAISHYNEQFFGPGTRLTVL.